This TCR beta chain derives from a study of blood T cell repertoires in COVID-19. How the authors handled the data: Estimation of nucleated cell counts was performed using reference gene primer amplification. Here immunoSEQ multiplex PCR was the method, and the copy in TCRdb shows in-frame clones only, minus some. V, J and clone size are taken as reported in that table, and D and trimming were inferred from the DNA itself. The table records roughly 260,000 clones, approximately 87% of them present only once. The TCR was taken from a woman in her forties or fifties with acute or convalescent COVID-19. Sequencing was carried out using peripheral blood.

CDR3 amino acids: CASSSPRHSDTQYF. In DNA, the CDR3 is TGTGCCAGCAGCTCCCCCCGACATTCAGATACGCAGTATTTT. The rearrangement links TRBV28 to TRBJ2-3; D unresolved. The V end was cut by 6 bases, the J end by 4 bases, with 14 bases between. CDR3 length: 14 amino acids. Germline-derived CDR1 and CDR2 are MDHEN and SYDVKM.